Listed below are T cell receptor beta chains from one sample, sequenced in a study of post-analysis software for immune sequencing data. TCRdb processed the PCR reads anew with MiXCR; each CDR3 protein has one entry. The sample carries about 680,000 distinct CDR3 sequences, over 45% recorded once. Specimen: blood. The receptor source for this set is a girl aged 2 to 9 with multiple sclerosis. CDR3s include the opening cysteine and the closing phenylalanine or tryptophan. A D gene is named only where the DNA matches it firmly. Clone size is not always given. Where it is, it says once, few, many or a class for expanded clones.

j_call,cdr3_length,d_call,clone_size,v_call,cdr3_aa,cdr3_nt
TRBJ2-6,12,-,once,TRBV29-1,CSVLRGANVLTF,TGCAGCGTTCTCAGGGGGGCCAACGTCCTGACTTTC
TRBJ2-5,12,-,-,TRBV29-1,CGHDGSQETQYF,TGCGGCCACGACGGCAGCCAAGAGACCCAGTACTTC
TRBJ2-3,11,-,-,TRBV2,CASSEGAAQYF,TGTGCCAGCAGCGAAGGGGCGGCGCAGTATTTT
TRBJ2-2,16,-,-,TRBV7-2,CASSPRGMQNTGELFF,TGTGCCAGCAGCCCCCGGGGGATGCAGAACACCGGGGAGCTGTTTTTT
TRBJ2-2,15,TRBD2,-,TRBV7-8,CASSWGLAGAGELFF,TGTGCCAGCAGCTGGGGACTAGCGGGGGCCGGGGAGCTGTTTTTT
TRBJ2-7,13,-,-,TRBV5-4,CASSFNPAFEQYF,TGTGCCAGCAGCTTCAACCCAGCTTTCGAGCAGTACTTC
TRBJ2-5,17,-,-,TRBV7-9,CASSLAVRQSGQETQYF,TGTGCCAGCAGCTTAGCGGTACGGCAGTCGGGGCAAGAGACCCAGTACTTC
TRBJ2-1,14,-,few,TRBV12-3/TRBV12-4,CASSLESRSDEQVF,TGTGCCAGCAGTTTAGAGTCTAGATCCGATGAGCAGGTCTTC
TRBJ2-1,15,-,-,TRBV29-1,CSVEGQTLSYNEQFF,TGCAGCGTAGAAGGACAGACTCTCTCCTACAATGAGCAGTTCTTC
TRBJ2-5,13,-,-,TRBV7-2,CASSLRMTETQYF,TGTGCCAGCAGCCTACGGATGACAGAGACCCAGTACTTC
TRBJ2-3,16,TRBD2,-,TRBV10-2,CASSDLAGEFADTQYF,TGCGCCAGCAGTGATCTAGCGGGAGAATTCGCAGATACGCAGTATTTT
TRBJ2-3,14,-,-,TRBV6-2/TRBV6-3,CASRRLVRTDTQYF,TGTGCCAGCAGGCGACTAGTCCGCACAGATACGCAGTATTTT
TRBJ2-7,15,TRBD2,-,TRBV10-1,CASSESLAGASEQYF,TGCGCCAGCAGTGAGTCTCTAGCGGGAGCGTCCGAGCAGTACTTC
TRBJ1-2,14,TRBD1,-,TRBV12-3/TRBV12-4,CASSSGQGYYGYTF,TGTGCCAGCAGTTCAGGACAGGGGTACTATGGCTACACCTTC
TRBJ2-1,13,-,-,TRBV24-1,CATGTTGYNEQFF,TGTGCCACCGGAACTACAGGCTACAATGAGCAGTTCTTC
TRBJ1-2,13,-,-,TRBV11-2,CASSTGPDYGYTF,TGTGCCAGCAGCACCGGGCCAGACTATGGCTACACCTTC
TRBJ1-1,15,-,-,TRBV7-2,CASSLRRGRSVEAFF,TGTGCCAGCAGCTTAAGGCGTGGGCGGTCGGTCGAAGCTTTCTTT
TRBJ1-1,15,-,-,TRBV15,CATSPPPGVNTEAFF,TGTGCCACCAGCCCCCCCCCAGGGGTGAACACTGAAGCTTTCTTT
TRBJ2-7,13,TRBD1,-,TRBV20-1,CSARDLRGREQYF,TGCAGTGCTAGAGATCTCAGGGGGCGCGAGCAGTACTTC
TRBJ1-2,15,-,few,TRBV29-1,CSVEDYPPEPDGYTF,TGCAGCGTTGAAGATTATCCCCCTGAACCAGATGGCTACACCTTC
TRBJ2-3,13,-,-,TRBV20-1,CSASEDSTDTQYF,TGCAGTGCTAGCGAGGACAGCACAGATACGCAGTATTTT
TRBJ2-2,15,-,-,TRBV12-3/TRBV12-4,CACSFMGQNTGELFF,TGTGCCTGCAGTTTTATGGGTCAGAACACCGGGGAGCTGTTTTTT
TRBJ2-5,16,-,few,TRBV6-6,CASSKPRAGNQETQYF,TGTGCCAGCAGTAAACCCAGGGCAGGGAACCAAGAGACCCAGTACTTC
TRBJ1-2,13,-,-,TRBV14,CASTKSPLGGYTF,TGTGCCAGCACCAAGTCTCCCTTGGGTGGCTACACCTTC
TRBJ1-4,15,-,-,TRBV5-1,CASSFQRATNEKLFF,TGCGCCAGCAGTTTCCAGCGAGCAACTAATGAAAAACTGTTTTTT
TRBJ2-1,17,TRBD1,once,TRBV6-2/TRBV6-3,CASSYVSGTGTYNEQFF,TGTGCCAGCAGTTACGTAAGTGGGACAGGGACCTACAATGAGCAGTTCTTC
TRBJ2-3,13,-,-,TRBV29-1,CSVRRLSGDTQYF,TGCAGCGTTCGTCGACTAAGTGGAGATACGCAGTATTTT
TRBJ1-2,13,-,-,TRBV12-3/TRBV12-4,CASRLDGSYGYTF,TGTGCCAGCAGGTTGGACGGGAGCTATGGCTACACCTTC
TRBJ2-2,13,-,-,TRBV29-1,CSVEGLNTGELFF,TGCAGCGTTGAGGGCCTGAACACCGGGGAGCTGTTTTTT
TRBJ2-1,14,TRBD2,-,TRBV28,CASGRGLVENEQFF,TGTGCCAGCGGCCGCGGACTAGTGGAAAATGAGCAGTTCTTC
TRBJ1-1,15,-,-,TRBV5-1,CASSSRQFLNTEAFF,TGCGCCAGCAGCTCCCGACAGTTTCTGAACACTGAAGCTTTCTTT
TRBJ2-1,11,-,few,TRBV5-1,CASKTIDEQFF,TGCGCCAGCAAGACTATAGATGAGCAGTTCTTC
TRBJ1-2,14,-,-,TRBV6-1,CASSARTANYGYTF,TGTGCCAGCAGTGCCCGGACGGCGAACTATGGCTACACCTTC
TRBJ1-1,12,-,-,TRBV29-1,CSAPGTDTEAFF,TGCAGCGCACCAGGAACGGACACTGAAGCTTTCTTT
TRBJ1-2,12,-,few,TRBV29-1,CSGTDSNYGYTF,TGCAGCGGCACGGATTCTAACTATGGCTACACCTTC
TRBJ1-1,14,TRBD1,-,TRBV5-1,CASSFDRGNTEAFF,TGCGCCAGCAGCTTTGACAGGGGAAACACTGAAGCTTTCTTT
TRBJ2-1,17,TRBD1,-,TRBV10-3,CAISESTPGQGNHEQFF,TGTGCCATTAGTGAGTCGACCCCGGGACAGGGGAACCATGAGCAGTTCTTC
TRBJ2-7,15,-,-,TRBV7-3,CASSLGEYPSYEQYF,TGTGCCAGCAGCTTAGGCGAGTATCCCTCCTACGAGCAGTACTTC
TRBJ2-5,14,TRBD1,few,TRBV11-3,CASSLQGAAETQYF,TGTGCCAGCAGCTTACAGGGGGCAGCGGAGACCCAGTACTTC
TRBJ2-7,14,TRBD2,-,TRBV15,CATSRGGYPAEQYF,TGTGCCACCAGCAGGGGAGGGTACCCCGCCGAGCAGTACTTC
TRBJ2-7,15,TRBD2,-,TRBV7-2,CASSLEASGYYEQYF,TGTGCCAGCAGCTTAGAGGCTAGCGGTTACTACGAGCAGTACTTC
TRBJ2-5,12,-,-,TRBV25-1,CASSDIVETQYF,TGTGCCAGCAGTGACATAGTAGAGACCCAGTACTTC
TRBJ2-2,20,TRBD2,few,TRBV6-2/TRBV6-3,CASRRTTGLAGGLITGELFF,TGTGCCAGCAGACGAACGACCGGACTAGCGGGGGGGTTGATCACCGGGGAGCTGTTTTTT
TRBJ1-1,13,-,once,TRBV29-1,CSVVGGVGTEAFF,TGCAGCGTTGTGGGGGGAGTCGGCACTGAAGCTTTCTTT
TRBJ2-5,16,-,-,TRBV11-2,CASSPFFTGKIETQYF,TGTGCCAGCAGCCCATTCTTTACGGGAAAGATAGAGACCCAGTACTTC
TRBJ2-1,16,-,-,TRBV4-1,CASSAPRGSSYNEQFF,TGCGCCAGCAGCGCACCACGGGGGAGCTCCTACAATGAGCAGTTCTTC
TRBJ2-6,17,-,-,TRBV9,CASSVRAGSTGANVLTF,TGTGCCAGCAGCGTACGGGCAGGAAGCACTGGGGCCAACGTCCTGACTTTC
TRBJ2-1,16,-,few,TRBV9,CASSPQNRVLYNEQFF,TGTGCCAGCAGCCCGCAAAACAGGGTCCTATACAATGAGCAGTTCTTC
TRBJ2-4,13,-,once,TRBV10-3,CAISLPGENIQYF,TGTGCCATCAGTCTACCGGGCGAGAACATTCAGTACTTC
TRBJ2-1,17,-,many,TRBV4-3,CASSHEHSLGGPDEQFF,TGCGCCAGCAGCCATGAGCACTCCCTGGGGGGGCCGGATGAGCAGTTCTTC
TRBJ2-6,17,TRBD1,-,TRBV6-2/TRBV6-3,CASRPWDRDSGANVLTF,TGTGCCAGCAGACCCTGGGACAGGGACTCTGGGGCCAACGTCCTGACTTTC
TRBJ1-1,14,-,-,TRBV20-1,CSARTPRTNTEAFF,TGCAGTGCTAGGACACCGCGCACTAACACTGAAGCTTTCTTT
TRBJ2-3,15,-,-,TRBV12-3/TRBV12-4,CASSLDEVGTDTQYF,TGTGCCAGCAGTTTGGACGAGGTTGGCACAGATACGCAGTATTTT
TRBJ2-4,16,-,once,TRBV5-1,CASSLVGSLAKNIQYF,TGCGCCAGCAGCTTGGTTGGCAGCCTAGCCAAAAACATTCAGTACTTC
TRBJ2-7,15,-,-,TRBV9,CASSPSTGRVYEQYF,TGTGCCAGCAGCCCCAGTACGGGCAGGGTATACGAGCAGTACTTC
TRBJ1-1,13,-,few,TRBV6-5,CASSREGRSEAFF,TGTGCCAGCAGTCGAGAGGGTAGATCTGAAGCTTTCTTT
TRBJ2-3,17,TRBD2,few,TRBV4-1,CASSQRSSGGERDTQYF,TGCGCCAGCAGCCAAAGGTCTAGCGGGGGGGAGAGAGATACGCAGTATTTT
TRBJ2-7,18,TRBD2,-,TRBV4-2,CASSQGASGAGGSYEQYF,TGTGCCAGCAGCCAAGGGGCCAGTGGAGCGGGAGGCTCCTACGAGCAGTACTTC
TRBJ2-2,14,-,-,TRBV5-5,CASSLAQGAGELFF,TGTGCCAGCAGCTTGGCACAGGGTGCCGGGGAGCTGTTTTTT
TRBJ2-5,13,-,-,TRBV2,CASSVSREETQYF,TGTGCCAGCAGTGTATCTAGAGAAGAGACCCAGTACTTC